This is a list of T cell receptor beta chains from one sample in a study of blood T cell repertoires in COVID-19. The protocol was immunoSEQ multiplex PCR, while the TCRdb copy is restricted to in-frame clones and leaves out a portion. The data hold about 210,000 clones, with around four fifths observed a single time. The material sequenced was peripheral blood. The receptors were sampled from a woman aged 45-60 years with acute or convalescent COVID-19. Both conserved end residues are part of each CDR3. The order of the fields is D gene, clone size, J gene, V gene, CDR3 length, CDR3 protein, CDR3 DNA. The D gene is left open where the match is weak. The size field is filled for only some rows; it gives once, few, many or a size class.

d_call: NA; clone_size: NA; j_call: TRBJ2-1; v_call: TRBV12-3/TRBV12-4; cdr3_length: 13; cdr3_aa: CASSLVQYNEQFF; cdr3_nt: TGTGCCAGCAGTTTGGTCCAGTACAATGAGCAGTTCTTC
d_call: NA; clone_size: NA; j_call: TRBJ1-5; v_call: TRBV28; cdr3_length: 13; cdr3_aa: CASRLQGSQPQHF; cdr3_nt: TGTGCCAGCAGATTACAGGGAAGTCAGCCCCAGCATTTT
d_call: TRBD2; clone_size: NA; j_call: TRBJ2-5; v_call: TRBV28; cdr3_length: 15; cdr3_aa: CASSPAGARGGAQYF; cdr3_nt: TGTGCCAGCAGTCCAGCGGGAGCCCGAGGTGGGGCCCAGTACTTC
d_call: TRBD1; clone_size: NA; j_call: TRBJ2-7; v_call: TRBV5-1; cdr3_length: 16; cdr3_aa: CASSLGPDRVDLEQYF; cdr3_nt: TGCGCCAGCAGCTTGGGGCCCGACAGGGTTGATCTCGAGCAGTACTTC
d_call: NA; clone_size: few; j_call: TRBJ2-1; v_call: TRBV7-2; cdr3_length: 14; cdr3_aa: CASSLKGGYNEQFF; cdr3_nt: TGTGCCAGCAGCTTAAAGGGGGGGTACAATGAGCAGTTCTTC
d_call: TRBD1; clone_size: NA; j_call: TRBJ1-3; v_call: TRBV2; cdr3_length: 15; cdr3_aa: CASSEVQGGRNTIYF; cdr3_nt: TGTGCCAGCAGTGAGGTACAGGGGGGCAGAAACACCATATATTTT
d_call: TRBD1; clone_size: NA; j_call: TRBJ2-1; v_call: TRBV28; cdr3_length: 15; cdr3_aa: CASSPPPDRDNEQFF; cdr3_nt: TGTGCCAGCAGTCCCCCCCCCGACAGGGACAATGAGCAGTTCTTC
d_call: TRBD1; clone_size: NA; j_call: TRBJ2-5; v_call: TRBV24-1; cdr3_length: 15; cdr3_aa: CATSDRQGPQETQYF; cdr3_nt: TGTGCCACCAGTGATCGACAGGGTCCCCAAGAGACCCAGTACTTC
d_call: TRBD1; clone_size: NA; j_call: TRBJ1-2; v_call: TRBV19; cdr3_length: 16; cdr3_aa: CASSPSGTGGSYGYTF; cdr3_nt: TGTGCCAGTAGTCCCTCCGGGACAGGGGGCAGCTATGGCTACACCTTC
d_call: NA; clone_size: once; j_call: TRBJ1-5; v_call: TRBV5-8; cdr3_length: 15; cdr3_aa: CASSFTRRSNQPQHF; cdr3_nt: TGTGCCAGCAGCTTTACCCGGAGAAGCAATCAGCCCCAGCATTTT
d_call: NA; clone_size: NA; j_call: TRBJ2-7; v_call: TRBV6-1; cdr3_length: 16; cdr3_aa: CASSEVYAGSSYEQYF; cdr3_nt: TGTGCCAGCAGTGAAGTGTATGCAGGGTCAAGCTACGAGCAGTACTTC
d_call: TRBD1; clone_size: NA; j_call: TRBJ1-2; v_call: TRBV28; cdr3_length: 14; cdr3_aa: CASSSDRGLYGYTF; cdr3_nt: TGTGCCAGCAGTTCGGACAGGGGGCTCTATGGCTACACCTTC
d_call: NA; clone_size: NA; j_call: TRBJ2-7; v_call: TRBV11-1; cdr3_length: 12; cdr3_aa: CASSIDRYEQYF; cdr3_nt: TGTGCCAGCAGCATCGACAGGTACGAGCAGTACTTC
d_call: TRBD1; clone_size: NA; j_call: TRBJ2-2; v_call: TRBV30; cdr3_length: 15; cdr3_aa: CAWSVADRVTGELFF; cdr3_nt: TGTGCCTGGAGTGTAGCGGACAGGGTCACCGGGGAGCTGTTTTTT
d_call: NA; clone_size: NA; j_call: TRBJ1-1; v_call: TRBV5-1; cdr3_length: 15; cdr3_aa: CASSLEGREDTEAFF; cdr3_nt: TGCGCCAGCAGCTTGGAAGGCAGGGAGGACACTGAAGCTTTCTTT
d_call: TRBD2; clone_size: NA; j_call: TRBJ2-1; v_call: TRBV20-1; cdr3_length: 13; cdr3_aa: CSASSGSHNEQFF; cdr3_nt: TGCAGTGCTAGTAGCGGGAGCCACAATGAGCAGTTCTTC
d_call: NA; clone_size: NA; j_call: TRBJ2-5; v_call: TRBV11-2; cdr3_length: 15; cdr3_aa: CASSLVPRDQETQYF; cdr3_nt: TGTGCCAGCAGCTTAGTCCCCAGGGACCAAGAGACCCAGTACTTC
d_call: NA; clone_size: NA; j_call: TRBJ1-2; v_call: TRBV19; cdr3_length: 13; cdr3_aa: CASMGRTAYGYTF; cdr3_nt: TGTGCCAGTATGGGGCGGACCGCCTATGGCTACACCTTC
d_call: NA; clone_size: NA; j_call: TRBJ1-1; v_call: TRBV6-5; cdr3_length: 13; cdr3_aa: CASSYRTYTEAFF; cdr3_nt: TGTGCCAGCAGTTACCGAACATACACTGAAGCTTTCTTT
d_call: NA; clone_size: few; j_call: TRBJ1-2; v_call: TRBV9; cdr3_length: 15; cdr3_aa: CASSVEGGPLGGYTF; cdr3_nt: TGTGCCAGCAGCGTAGAGGGAGGGCCCTTGGGAGGCTACACCTTC
d_call: TRBD1; clone_size: NA; j_call: TRBJ1-3; v_call: TRBV5-4; cdr3_length: 15; cdr3_aa: CASSLRTGVGNTIYF; cdr3_nt: TGTGCCAGCAGCTTGCGAACAGGGGTGGGAAACACCATATATTTT
d_call: NA; clone_size: NA; j_call: TRBJ2-3; v_call: TRBV5-1; cdr3_length: 12; cdr3_aa: CASRGEGDTQYF; cdr3_nt: TGCGCCAGTCGGGGAGAGGGAGATACGCAGTATTTT
d_call: TRBD2; clone_size: NA; j_call: TRBJ2-7; v_call: TRBV27; cdr3_length: 15; cdr3_aa: CASSAPGGSSYEQYF; cdr3_nt: TGTGCCAGCAGCGCCCCGGGCGGGAGCTCCTACGAGCAGTACTTC
d_call: NA; clone_size: NA; j_call: TRBJ2-1; v_call: TRBV11-2; cdr3_length: 12; cdr3_aa: CASSLTSIGQFF; cdr3_nt: TGTGCCAGCAGCTTAACATCAATTGGGCAGTTCTTC
d_call: TRBD1; clone_size: NA; j_call: TRBJ1-6; v_call: TRBV6-1; cdr3_length: 15; cdr3_aa: CASSDRGSYNSPLHF; cdr3_nt: TGTGCCAGCAGTGACAGGGGGTCCTATAATTCACCCCTCCACTTT
d_call: TRBD2; clone_size: NA; j_call: TRBJ2-1; v_call: TRBV24-1; cdr3_length: 15; cdr3_aa: CATSDLAGLVNEQFF; cdr3_nt: TGTGCCACCAGTGATCTAGCGGGATTGGTCAATGAGCAGTTCTTC
d_call: TRBD1; clone_size: NA; j_call: TRBJ2-7; v_call: TRBV5-1; cdr3_length: 12; cdr3_aa: CASSRDSYEQYF; cdr3_nt: TGCGCCAGCAGCCGGGACAGTTACGAGCAGTACTTC
d_call: TRBD1; clone_size: once; j_call: TRBJ1-1; v_call: TRBV10-3; cdr3_length: 13; cdr3_aa: CAISQGAGTEAFF; cdr3_nt: TGTGCCATCAGCCAGGGGGCGGGCACTGAAGCTTTCTTT
d_call: TRBD2; clone_size: once; j_call: TRBJ2-5; v_call: TRBV27; cdr3_length: 16; cdr3_aa: CASSLNSGDAWETQYF; cdr3_nt: TGTGCCAGCAGTTTAAATAGCGGGGACGCCTGGGAGACCCAGTACTTC
d_call: TRBD1; clone_size: NA; j_call: TRBJ1-1; v_call: TRBV5-1; cdr3_length: 16; cdr3_aa: CASSLVAGGMDTEAFF; cdr3_nt: TGCGCCAGCAGCTTGGTGGCAGGGGGCATGGACACTGAAGCTTTCTTT
d_call: NA; clone_size: NA; j_call: TRBJ1-2; v_call: TRBV19; cdr3_length: 13; cdr3_aa: CASSVKGDYGYTF; cdr3_nt: TGTGCCAGTAGCGTGAAAGGAGACTATGGCTACACCTTC
d_call: TRBD2; clone_size: NA; j_call: TRBJ2-3; v_call: TRBV15; cdr3_length: 16; cdr3_aa: CATSSLAGASTDTQYF; cdr3_nt: TGTGCCACCAGCTCCTTAGCGGGAGCTAGCACAGATACGCAGTATTTT
d_call: NA; clone_size: NA; j_call: TRBJ2-2; v_call: TRBV4-1; cdr3_length: 15; cdr3_aa: CASSTSRENTGELFF; cdr3_nt: TGCGCCAGCAGCACGAGCAGGGAGAACACCGGGGAGCTGTTTTTT
d_call: NA; clone_size: NA; j_call: TRBJ1-5; v_call: TRBV28; cdr3_length: 16; cdr3_aa: CASTLAGLTGGQPQHF; cdr3_nt: TGTGCCAGCACCTTGGCCGGACTCACTGGAGGTCAGCCCCAGCATTTT
d_call: NA; clone_size: NA; j_call: TRBJ1-6; v_call: TRBV10-3; cdr3_length: 15; cdr3_aa: CAISESGPLGSPLHF; cdr3_nt: TGTGCCATCAGTGAGTCTGGTCCCCTAGGTTCACCCCTCCACTTT
d_call: NA; clone_size: once; j_call: TRBJ1-2; v_call: TRBV19; cdr3_length: 13; cdr3_aa: CASSIKGVDGYTF; cdr3_nt: TGTGCCAGTAGTATTAAAGGGGTGGATGGCTACACCTTC
d_call: TRBD2; clone_size: NA; j_call: TRBJ2-2; v_call: TRBV27; cdr3_length: 16; cdr3_aa: CASSLPGGRSTGELFF; cdr3_nt: TGTGCCAGCAGTTTACCGGGAGGGCGGAGCACCGGGGAGCTGTTTTTT
d_call: TRBD1; clone_size: NA; j_call: TRBJ2-7; v_call: TRBV7-9; cdr3_length: 14; cdr3_aa: CASSLADRVSEQYF; cdr3_nt: TGTGCCAGCAGCTTAGCGGACAGGGTAAGCGAGCAGTACTTC
d_call: NA; clone_size: once; j_call: TRBJ2-7; v_call: TRBV2; cdr3_length: 10; cdr3_aa: CASSGYEQYF; cdr3_nt: TGTGCCAGCAGCGGCTACGAGCAGTACTTC
d_call: NA; clone_size: NA; j_call: TRBJ1-1; v_call: TRBV7-2; cdr3_length: 14; cdr3_aa: CASSLGHPNTEAFF; cdr3_nt: TGTGCCAGCAGCTTGGGACACCCGAACACTGAAGCTTTCTTT
d_call: NA; clone_size: NA; j_call: TRBJ1-1; v_call: TRBV12-3/TRBV12-4; cdr3_length: 12; cdr3_aa: CASSFESTEAFF; cdr3_nt: TGTGCCAGCAGTTTCGAGAGCACTGAAGCTTTCTTT
d_call: TRBD2; clone_size: NA; j_call: TRBJ2-7; v_call: TRBV4-1; cdr3_length: 16; cdr3_aa: CASSQDPTSGRSGEYF; cdr3_nt: TGCGCCAGCAGCCAAGATCCTACTAGCGGGAGAAGCGGCGAGTACTTC
d_call: NA; clone_size: NA; j_call: TRBJ2-7; v_call: TRBV18; cdr3_length: 13; cdr3_aa: CASSPNGMKEQYF; cdr3_nt: TGTGCCAGCTCACCTAACGGGATGAAAGAGCAGTACTTC
d_call: NA; clone_size: NA; j_call: TRBJ2-1; v_call: TRBV5-1; cdr3_length: 15; cdr3_aa: CASSLVQGGDNEQFF; cdr3_nt: TGCGCCAGCAGCTTGGTTCAGGGTGGGGACAATGAGCAGTTCTTC
d_call: TRBD2; clone_size: NA; j_call: TRBJ2-1; v_call: TRBV10-3; cdr3_length: 20; cdr3_aa: CAISDSSGTSAMSSYNEQFF; cdr3_nt: TGTGCCATCAGTGACTCGTCGGGGACTAGCGCAATGAGCTCCTACAATGAGCAGTTCTTC
d_call: TRBD2; clone_size: NA; j_call: TRBJ2-1; v_call: TRBV5-6; cdr3_length: 14; cdr3_aa: CASSLGVAGNEQFF; cdr3_nt: TGTGCCAGCAGCTTGGGGGTAGCGGGGAATGAGCAGTTCTTC